This is a list of T cell receptor beta chains from one sample in a study of blood T cell repertoires in COVID-19. Sequencing used immunoSEQ multiplex PCR; TCRdb keeps in-frame clones, though not all of them. The sample consists of about 360,000 clones, roughly four fifths of them appearing once. The specimen sequenced was peripheral blood. Receptors originate from a human donor with acute or convalescent COVID-19. The donor label of this sample is uncertain. Each CDR3 is given with its conserved first and last residue. The D gene is left open where the match is weak. Clone size, where shown, is once, few, many, or a class for clones that have expanded.

size	V	D	J	CDR3	DNA
few	TRBV6-5	TRBD1	TRBJ1-5	CASSLDREGNQPQHF	TGTGCCAGCAGTTTGGACAGGGAAGGCAATCAGCCCCAGCATTTT
-	TRBV18	-	TRBJ1-1	CASSPTWGRLVAFF	TGTGCCAGCTCGCCGACTTGGGGGAGGCTCGTGGCTTTCTTT
-	TRBV27	-	TRBJ1-1	CASSLGRNTEAFF	TGTGCCAGCAGTTTAGGCAGGAACACTGAAGCTTTCTTT
few	TRBV30	TRBD1	TRBJ1-2	CAWSAQGANYGYTF	TGTGCCTGGAGTGCCCAGGGGGCAAACTATGGCTACACCTTC
few	TRBV6-1	-	TRBJ1-5	CASSEAARLYSNQPQHF	TGTGCCAGCAGTGAAGCTGCACGACTTTATAGCAATCAGCCCCAGCATTTT
-	TRBV28	TRBD2	TRBJ2-7	CASSSGGPRGEQYF	TGTGCCAGCAGTTCGGGAGGGCCTCGGGGCGAGCAGTACTTC
once	TRBV28	-	TRBJ2-7	CASSLDSYEQYF	TGTGCCAGCAGTTTGGACTCTTACGAGCAGTACTTC
-	TRBV6-5	-	TRBJ1-1	CASSYSNRAQGGAFF	TGTGCCAGCAGTTACTCGAACAGGGCCCAAGGGGGAGCTTTCTTT
-	TRBV27	-	TRBJ1-2	CASRKPGYGYTF	TGTGCCAGCAGAAAGCCGGGCTATGGCTACACCTTC
once	TRBV20-1	-	TRBJ2-7	CSASQPGVSYEQYF	TGCAGTGCTAGTCAGCCGGGAGTCTCCTACGAGCAGTACTTC
-	TRBV6-5	-	TRBJ2-7	CASSARGTDYEQYF	TGTGCCAGCAGCGCCCGGGGGACAGACTACGAGCAGTACTTC
-	TRBV5-1	-	TRBJ1-2	CASSLTIGDYGYTF	TGCGCCAGCAGCTTGACGATCGGAGACTATGGCTACACCTTC
-	TRBV5-1	-	TRBJ2-6	CASSLDPSGANVLTF	TGCGCCAGCAGCTTGGATCCCTCCGGGGCCAACGTCCTGACTTTC
-	TRBV11-3	-	TRBJ2-1	CASSLGGVNEQFF	TGTGCCAGCAGCTTAGGGGGGGTCAATGAGCAGTTCTTC
-	TRBV6-5	-	TRBJ1-2	CASSLTGLGYTF	TGTGCCAGCAGTTTGACGGGACTGGGCTACACCTTC
-	TRBV2	-	TRBJ1-2	CASSLGGNRHRGYTF	TGTGCCAGCAGTTTAGGGGGAAACAGGCATCGTGGCTACACCTTC
-	TRBV14	TRBD1	TRBJ2-1	CASRDRGQSEQFF	TGTGCCAGCAGGGACAGGGGGCAGAGTGAGCAGTTCTTC
-	TRBV5-1	-	TRBJ2-7	CASSPSDFGEQYF	TGCGCCAGCAGCCCAAGCGACTTCGGCGAGCAGTACTTC
many	TRBV10-2	TRBD2	TRBJ2-5	CASTEGPSGGETQYF	TGCGCCAGCACAGAGGGACCAAGCGGGGGAGAGACCCAGTACTTC
-	TRBV6-5	-	TRBJ1-4	CASSPQHGTNEKLFF	TGTGCCAGCAGTCCCCAACATGGAACTAATGAAAAACTGTTTTTT
-	TRBV11-2	TRBD1	TRBJ1-2	CASRGWRLRGQSYGYTF	TGTGCCAGCCGCGGATGGCGCTTGAGGGGACAGAGCTATGGCTACACCTTC
-	TRBV20-1	-	TRBJ2-7	CSASPYGRTDEQYF	TGCAGTGCTAGTCCTTACGGGAGAACCGACGAGCAGTACTTC
-	TRBV5-4	-	TRBJ2-5	CASSFRESGQETQYF	TGTGCCAGCAGCTTTCGTGAAAGCGGCCAAGAGACCCAGTACTTC
-	TRBV18	TRBD1	TRBJ1-3	CASSPTGGYGNTIYF	TGTGCCAGCTCACCCACAGGGGGCTATGGAAACACCATATATTTT
-	TRBV2	-	TRBJ2-7	CASSETGLSSYEQYF	TGTGCCAGCAGTGAAACCGGACTAAGCTCCTACGAGCAGTACTTC
-	TRBV19	TRBD1	TRBJ1-5	CASSTRGLGNQPQHF	TGTGCCAGTAGTACCAGGGGGCTTGGCAATCAGCCCCAGCATTTT
once	TRBV5-4	TRBD2	TRBJ2-5	CASSLGSAGGSKETQYF	TGTGCCAGCAGCTTGGGGTCGGCGGGGGGGTCTAAAGAGACCCAGTACTTC
-	TRBV6-5	-	TRBJ2-5	CASSYDFLKETQYF	TGTGCCAGCAGTTACGATTTCCTAAAAGAGACCCAGTACTTC
-	TRBV6-5	-	TRBJ1-1	CASSHDRRNTEAFF	TGTGCCAGCAGCCATGACAGGAGAAACACTGAAGCTTTCTTT
-	TRBV18	TRBD1	TRBJ1-1	CASSPDRVNTEAFF	TGTGCCAGCTCACCGGACAGGGTGAACACTGAAGCTTTCTTT
-	TRBV27	-	TRBJ1-4	CASSLSGGGRKLFF	TGTGCCAGCAGTTTATCGGGCGGCGGGAGAAAACTGTTTTTT
-	TRBV5-4	TRBD1	TRBJ1-1	CASSWFTGTGAEAFF	TGTGCCAGCAGCTGGTTTACCGGGACAGGAGCTGAAGCTTTCTTT
-	TRBV28	TRBD1	TRBJ1-2	CASSSGDRGPNYGYTF	TGTGCCAGCAGTTCCGGGGACAGGGGCCCGAACTATGGCTACACCTTC
-	TRBV7-8	TRBD2	TRBJ2-2	CASSHSSGGLTGELFF	TGTGCCAGCAGCCACTCCAGCGGGGGTCTCACCGGGGAGCTGTTTTTT
-	TRBV4-1	-	TRBJ2-7	CASSQEPALSSYEQYF	TGCGCCAGCAGCCAAGAACCGGCACTAAGCTCCTACGAGCAGTACTTC
once	TRBV2	TRBD1	TRBJ1-2	CASNPGQGHGYTF	TGTGCCAGCAACCCGGGACAGGGCCATGGCTACACCTTC
once	TRBV19	TRBD1	TRBJ1-4	CASRLYRGPDEKLFF	TGTGCCAGCCGGCTCTACAGGGGCCCTGATGAAAAACTGTTTTTT
-	TRBV4-1	-	TRBJ2-1	CASSQHLQVSSYNEQFF	TGCGCCAGCAGCCAACACCTTCAGGTGAGCTCCTACAATGAGCAGTTCTTC
-	TRBV11-3	TRBD2	TRBJ2-3	CASSSSGDPTDTQYF	TGTGCCAGCAGCTCCAGCGGGGACCCCACAGATACGCAGTATTTT
-	TRBV2	-	TRBJ1-1	CASSEQGLQAFF	TGTGCCAGCAGTGAACAGGGCCTCCAAGCTTTCTTT
many	TRBV19	-	TRBJ2-5	CASSTNRATQYF	TGTGCCAGTAGTACCAACCGAGCCACCCAGTACTTC
-	TRBV3-1/TRBV3-2	-	TRBJ2-2	CASSQDRQVRTGELFF	TGTGCCAGCAGCCAAGATCGCCAGGTTAGAACCGGGGAGCTGTTTTTT
-	TRBV30	-	TRBJ2-7	CAWSRGLGLYEQYF	TGTGCCTGGAGTCGGGGACTGGGTCTCTACGAGCAGTACTTC
-	TRBV15	TRBD1	TRBJ1-4	CATSRTGQTNEKLFF	TGTGCCACCAGCAGAACGGGACAGACGAATGAAAAACTGTTTTTT
-	TRBV10-2	TRBD1	TRBJ1-1	CASSLTGGRTEAFF	TGCGCCAGCAGCCTGACAGGGGGCCGTACTGAAGCTTTCTTT
-	TRBV20-1	TRBD2	TRBJ2-7	CSASTSGPYEQYF	TGCAGTGCTAGTACTAGCGGGCCGTACGAGCAGTACTTC
-	TRBV10-1	TRBD1	TRBJ1-2	CASSPTGQGASYTF	TGCGCCAGCAGCCCCACGGGACAGGGGGCCAGCTACACCTTC
-	TRBV30	-	TRBJ1-1	CAWTDNRAANTEAFF	TGTGCCTGGACCGACAACCGAGCAGCTAACACTGAAGCTTTCTTT
-	TRBV4-1	TRBD1	TRBJ1-2	CASSQEATGVNYGYTF	TGCGCCAGCAGCCAGGAGGCGACAGGGGTAAACTATGGCTACACCTTC
-	TRBV4-1	-	TRBJ2-7	CASSQDVVSYEQYF	TGCGCCAGCAGCCAAGACGTCGTTTCCTACGAGCAGTACTTC
-	TRBV2	TRBD1	TRBJ2-1	CASWGQGADEQFF	TGTGCCAGCTGGGGACAGGGGGCCGATGAGCAGTTCTTC
-	TRBV5-1	-	TRBJ1-4	CASSHRQNEKLFF	TGCGCCAGCAGCCACCGACAGAATGAAAAACTGTTTTTT
-	TRBV7-6	-	TRBJ1-5	CASSSGLYSNQPQHF	TGTGCCAGCAGCTCGGGACTGTATAGCAATCAGCCCCAGCATTTT